Detailed here is one T cell receptor (beta chain). No antigen is known for it. The data are from a study of T cell responses to AZD1222 COVID-19 vaccine. Study-wide points: Only 6 or 7 individuals given AZD1222 were seropositive at baseline.

TCRdb keeps only in-frame clones here, not all; method: immunoSEQ multiplex PCR. The sample has over 150,000 clones; 85% to 95% are singletons. Trimming left V 5 bases short and J 3 bases short, with 17 bases between. Germline lookup yields CDR1 MNHEY and CDR2 SVGEGT. The CDR3 runs to 15 residues. Sequences were derived from peripheral blood, sampled 28 days after the second dose of the MenACWY control vaccine. V is TRBV6-2 or TRBV6-3 and J is TRBJ2-7, with no clear D. The clonotype was recovered from an adult who received the MenACWY meningococcal vaccine as a control. CDR3 amino acids: CASSPGATQFYEQYF. For the CDR3, the DNA is TGTGCCAGCAGTCCAGGAGCCACTCAGTTCTACGAGCAGTACTTC.